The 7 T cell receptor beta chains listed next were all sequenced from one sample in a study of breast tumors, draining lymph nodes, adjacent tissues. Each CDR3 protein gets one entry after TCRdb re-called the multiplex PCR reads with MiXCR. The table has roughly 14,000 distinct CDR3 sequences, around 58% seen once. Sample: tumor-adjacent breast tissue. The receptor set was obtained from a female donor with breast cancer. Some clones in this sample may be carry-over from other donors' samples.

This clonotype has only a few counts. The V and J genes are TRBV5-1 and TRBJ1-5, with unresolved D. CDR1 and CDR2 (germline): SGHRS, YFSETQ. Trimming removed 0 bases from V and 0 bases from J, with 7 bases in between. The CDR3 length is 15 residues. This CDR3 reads CASSLGVNSNQPQHF. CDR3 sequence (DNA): TGCGCCAGCAGCTTGGGGGTCAATAGCAATCAGCCCCAGCATTTT.

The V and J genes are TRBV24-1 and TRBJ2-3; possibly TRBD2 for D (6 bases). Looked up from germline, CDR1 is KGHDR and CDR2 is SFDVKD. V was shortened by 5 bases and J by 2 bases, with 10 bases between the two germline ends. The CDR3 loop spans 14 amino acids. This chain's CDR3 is CATSAEGYTDTQYF. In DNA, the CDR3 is TGTGCCACCAGTGCGGAGGGCTACACAGATACGCAGTATTTT.

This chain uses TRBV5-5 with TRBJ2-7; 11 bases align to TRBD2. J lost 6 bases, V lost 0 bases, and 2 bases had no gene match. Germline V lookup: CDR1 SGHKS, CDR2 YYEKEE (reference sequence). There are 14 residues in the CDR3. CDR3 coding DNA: TGTGCCAGCAGCTTGGGGACTAGCGGGCTCGAGCAGTACTTC. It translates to CASSLGTSGLEQYF.

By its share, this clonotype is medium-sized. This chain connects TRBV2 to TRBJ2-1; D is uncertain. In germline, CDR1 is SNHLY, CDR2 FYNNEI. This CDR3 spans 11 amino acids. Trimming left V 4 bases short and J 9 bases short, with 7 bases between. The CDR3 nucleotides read TGTGCCAGCAGTGGAGAGAGTGAGCAGTTCTTC. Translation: CASSGESEQFF. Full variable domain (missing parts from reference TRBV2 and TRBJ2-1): EPEVTQTPSHQVTQMGQEVILRCVPISNHLYFYWYRQILGQKVEFLVSFYNNEISEKSEIFDDQFSVERPDGSNFTLKIRSTKLEDSAMYFCASSGESEQFFGPGTRLTVL.

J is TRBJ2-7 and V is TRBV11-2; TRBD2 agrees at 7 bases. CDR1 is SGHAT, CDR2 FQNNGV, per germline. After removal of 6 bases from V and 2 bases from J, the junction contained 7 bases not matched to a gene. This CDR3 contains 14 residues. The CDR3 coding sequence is TGTGCCAGCAGGTGGGAGGGTGAGACCTACGAGCAGTACTTC. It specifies CASRWEGETYEQYF.

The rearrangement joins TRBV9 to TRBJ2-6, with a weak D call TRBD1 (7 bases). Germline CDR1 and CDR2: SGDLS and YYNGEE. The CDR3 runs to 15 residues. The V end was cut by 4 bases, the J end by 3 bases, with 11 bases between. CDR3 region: CASSPRGDGANVLTF. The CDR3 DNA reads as TGTGCCAGCAGCCCCAGGGGGGATGGGGCCAACGTCCTGACTTTC.

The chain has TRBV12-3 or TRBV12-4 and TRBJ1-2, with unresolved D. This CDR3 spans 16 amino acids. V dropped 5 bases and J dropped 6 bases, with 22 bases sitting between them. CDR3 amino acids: CASSERAGPQGHGYTF. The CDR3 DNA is TGTGCCAGCAGTGAGAGGGCCGGGCCCCAAGGCCATGGCTACACCTTC.